This TCR beta chain was identified in a study of blood T cell repertoires in COVID-19. About the research overall: Samples representing acute and convalescent COVID-19 were sourced from the United States, Italy and Spain. T cells, B-cell-depleted T cells, or PBMCs supplied cDNA or gDNA.

Authors' processing steps: Quantification of nucleated cells was approximated via reference gene primer amplification. The assay was immunoSEQ multiplex PCR, and TCRdb's table has in-frame clones only and misses some. V and J calls and clone size are those listed in that table; D and trimming were worked out from the DNA. The repertoire holds fewer than 40,000 clones, 90% seen once, with approximately 11% in the top ten. There are 12 residues in the CDR3. V dropped 5 bases and J dropped 4 bases, with 3 bases sitting between them. The receptor comes from a human donor in a cohort sampled during active COVID-19. The sample consisted of peripheral blood. This chain joins TRBV12-3 or TRBV12-4 and TRBJ2-6; D gene ambiguous. The CDR3 reads CASSRGANVLTF. The CDR3 nucleotides read TGTGCCAGCAGTCGGGGGGCCAACGTCCTGACTTTC.